The rows below give T cell receptor beta chains drawn from one sample of a study of radiotherapy plus CTLA-4 blockade in lung cancer. Libraries were prepared by immunoSEQ multiplex PCR; TCRdb keeps only in-frame clonotypes and omits some of them. The sample has about 38,000 clones, 70% to 80% seen once. The starting material was peripheral blood, obtained from a patient treated with radiotherapy plus ipilimumab. All receptors come from a human donor with non-small cell lung cancer who had stable disease on radiotherapy plus ipilimumab. The CDR3 runs from the conserved cysteine through the conserved F or W. D genes are given only for firm matches. Expanded clones get a size class; other rows say once, few or many, or leave the size out.

CDR3 length: 15
V gene: TRBV5-4
D gene: TRBD1
clone size: few
J gene: TRBJ1-2
CDR3 protein: CASSSWTGPYYGYTF
CDR3 DNA: TGTGCCAGCAGCTCTTGGACAGGACCCTACTATGGCTACACCTTC

CDR3 length: 15
V gene: TRBV7-6
D gene: .
clone size: .
J gene: TRBJ1-5
CDR3 protein: CASSPAAGRNQPQHF
CDR3 DNA: TGTGCCAGCAGCCCCGCGGCCGGGCGCAATCAGCCCCAGCATTTT

CDR3 length: 15
V gene: TRBV4-1
D gene: .
clone size: .
J gene: TRBJ1-5
CDR3 protein: CASSQVSGGNQPQHF
CDR3 DNA: TGCGCCAGCAGCCAAGTTTCCGGGGGCAATCAGCCCCAGCATTTT

CDR3 length: 13
V gene: TRBV10-3
D gene: TRBD1
clone size: once
J gene: TRBJ1-6
CDR3 protein: CAIRSGTGNPLHF
CDR3 DNA: TGTGCCATCAGATCCGGGACAGGGAATCCCCTCCACTTT

CDR3 length: 13
V gene: TRBV29-1
D gene: .
clone size: once
J gene: TRBJ1-2
CDR3 protein: CSVEDEGKWGYTF
CDR3 DNA: TGCAGCGTTGAAGATGAGGGGAAGTGGGGCTACACCTTC

CDR3 length: 16
V gene: TRBV4-2
D gene: TRBD1
clone size: .
J gene: TRBJ1-6
CDR3 protein: CASSQVTGTGLSPLHF
CDR3 DNA: TGTGCCAGCAGCCAAGTCACCGGGACAGGTCTTTCACCCCTCCACTTT

CDR3 length: 17
V gene: TRBV4-2
D gene: TRBD1
clone size: .
J gene: TRBJ2-5
CDR3 protein: CASSRTTRDRGQETQYF
CDR3 DNA: TGTGCCAGCAGCCGGACGACCAGGGACAGGGGCCAAGAGACCCAGTACTTC

CDR3 length: 12
V gene: TRBV6-1
D gene: .
clone size: .
J gene: TRBJ1-3
CDR3 protein: CASSTSGNTIYF
CDR3 DNA: TGTGCCAGCAGTACGTCAGGAAACACCATATATTTT

CDR3 length: 15
V gene: TRBV7-8
D gene: .
clone size: .
J gene: TRBJ1-2
CDR3 protein: CASSSRADSNYGYTF
CDR3 DNA: TGTGCCAGCAGCAGTCGGGCGGACAGCAACTATGGCTACACCTTC

CDR3 length: 18
V gene: TRBV19
D gene: .
clone size: .
J gene: TRBJ1-2
CDR3 protein: CASTPRGRGALGNYGYTF
CDR3 DNA: TGTGCCAGTACCCCCCGGGGTCGGGGGGCTCTTGGTAACTATGGCTACACCTTC

CDR3 length: 11
V gene: TRBV14
D gene: .
clone size: .
J gene: TRBJ2-1
CDR3 protein: CASSLGGGQFF
CDR3 DNA: TGTGCCAGCAGCTTAGGTGGGGGCCAGTTCTTC

CDR3 length: 16
V gene: TRBV27
D gene: TRBD2
clone size: few
J gene: TRBJ2-1
CDR3 protein: CDSSSGTIGYYNEQFF
CDR3 DNA: TGTGACAGCAGTTCGGGGACTATCGGATACTACAATGAGCAGTTCTTC

CDR3 length: 14
V gene: TRBV5-4
D gene: .
clone size: .
J gene: TRBJ1-1
CDR3 protein: CASSRGTANTEAFF
CDR3 DNA: TGTGCCAGCAGCCGCGGTACAGCTAACACTGAAGCTTTCTTT

CDR3 length: 15
V gene: TRBV27
D gene: .
clone size: few
J gene: TRBJ1-2
CDR3 protein: CASSLFSSPLYGYTF
CDR3 DNA: TGTGCCAGCAGTTTATTCAGCTCTCCGTTGTATGGCTACACCTTC

CDR3 length: 14
V gene: TRBV6-1
D gene: .
clone size: .
J gene: TRBJ1-1
CDR3 protein: CASSHPQAYTGAFF
CDR3 DNA: TGTGCCAGCAGTCACCCACAGGCATACACTGGAGCTTTCTTT

CDR3 length: 14
V gene: TRBV7-9
D gene: .
clone size: .
J gene: TRBJ1-2
CDR3 protein: CASSRYGRDYGYTF
CDR3 DNA: TGTGCCAGCAGCCGATACGGGCGGGACTATGGCTACACCTTC

CDR3 length: 16
V gene: TRBV11-1
D gene: TRBD1
clone size: .
J gene: TRBJ1-4
CDR3 protein: CASSRTGGELGEKLFF
CDR3 DNA: TGTGCCAGCAGCAGGACAGGGGGCGAGTTGGGCGAAAAACTGTTTTTT

CDR3 length: 15
V gene: TRBV27
D gene: .
clone size: few
J gene: TRBJ1-6
CDR3 protein: CASRSESLGNSPLHF
CDR3 DNA: TGTGCCAGCAGGTCCGAGTCGCTCGGGAATTCACCCCTCCACTTT

CDR3 length: 15
V gene: TRBV28
D gene: TRBD1
clone size: .
J gene: TRBJ1-2
CDR3 protein: CASSLRQGTNYGYTF
CDR3 DNA: TGTGCCAGCAGCCTCCGACAGGGGACTAACTATGGCTACACCTTC

CDR3 length: 13
V gene: TRBV7-2
D gene: TRBD1
clone size: .
J gene: TRBJ2-5
CDR3 protein: CASSPTGMETQYF
CDR3 DNA: TGTGCCAGCAGCCCGACAGGGATGGAGACCCAGTACTTC

CDR3 length: 15
V gene: TRBV28
D gene: TRBD1
clone size: .
J gene: TRBJ1-6
CDR3 protein: CASSLTDRGDSPLHF
CDR3 DNA: TGTGCCAGCAGTTTGACAGACAGGGGAGATTCACCCCTCCACTTT

CDR3 length: 16
V gene: TRBV15
D gene: .
clone size: .
J gene: TRBJ1-2
CDR3 protein: CATSRDRATSNYGYTF
CDR3 DNA: TGTGCCACCAGCAGAGACAGGGCCACATCTAACTATGGCTACACCTTC